This record concerns one T cell receptor beta chain sequence. TCRdb re-analysed the 5' RACE reads in MiXCR, keeping a single row per CDR3 protein. Among some 350,000 distinct CDR3 sequences listed, around 4.1% were seen once. V lost 1 base to trimming and J lost 0 bases, with 14 bases between them. The CDR3 is made up of 16 amino acids. The V gene's germline CDR1 is DFQATT and CDR2 SNEGSKA (reference sequence). The sample comes from a study of T cells after yellow fever vaccination. V gene TRBV20-1 combines with J gene TRBJ2-3; no firm D call. The sample consisted of PBMCs, taken 5 days after the yellow fever booster vaccination. The sequence came from a man in his late teens or twenties who received the YFV17D yellow fever vaccine. This chain's CDR3 is CSARARKGSSTDTQYF. The CDR3, as DNA: TGCAGTGCTAGAGCGCGGAAAGGTTCTAGCACAGATACGCAGTATTTT.